A selection of T cell receptor beta chains follows, all from one sample in a study of identical twins. Each CDR3 protein is one row after TCRdb ran MiXCR on the 5' RACE reads. The top ten clones hold more than 0.4% of a sample with about 550,000 distinct CDR3 sequences, 20% to 25% of them seen once. These records were also assigned to another study, of yellow fever vaccine responses in identical twins.

The specimen sequenced was CD4+ T cells sorted from blood. Every receptor here comes from a woman between 18 and 29 years old in good health. CDR3s include the opening cysteine and the closing phenylalanine or tryptophan. A D gene is named only where the DNA matches it firmly. A row's size may be missing; if present it is once, few, many or a size class.

>few|TRBD1|TRBV29-1|TRBJ1-3
TGCAGCGTTGCACTGACAGGGTACGGAAACACCATATATTTT
CSVALTGYGNTIYF
>few|TRBD1|TRBV3-1|TRBJ2-2
TGTGCCAGCAGTACCGGGACAGGATCCGGGGAGCTGTTTTTT
CASSTGTGSGELFF
>few|NA|TRBV6-1|TRBJ2-3
TGTGCCAGCAGACGGGACTGGGGCACAGATACGCAGTATTTT
CASRRDWGTDTQYF
>NA|NA|TRBV21-1|TRBJ2-4
TGTGCCAGCAGCAAAGGTCAAGAGGGGGCGCCCAAAAACATTCAGTACTTC
CASSKGQEGAPKNIQYF
>many|NA|TRBV5-1|TRBJ1-1
TGCGCCAGCAGCTCCAGCGCGAACACTGAAGCTTTCTTT
CASSSSANTEAFF
>few|NA|TRBV9|TRBJ2-1
TGTGCCAGCAGCCCCCATGACAGCTACAATGAGCAGTTCTTC
CASSPHDSYNEQFF
>NA|NA|TRBV12-3/TRBV12-4|TRBJ1-1
TGTGCCAGCAGTTTCGGGGCTATGAACACTGAAGCTTTCTTT
CASSFGAMNTEAFF
>NA|NA|TRBV20-1|TRBJ1-5
TGCAGTGCTAGTAGAGGGGGGTATAGCAATCAGCCCCAGCATTTT
CSASRGGYSNQPQHF
>NA|NA|TRBV15|TRBJ2-2
TGTGCCACCAGCAGACCTAACACCGGGGAGCTGTTTTTT
CATSRPNTGELFF
>NA|NA|TRBV6-1|TRBJ2-2
TGTGCCAGCAGCGAGACTAGTACCGGGGAGCTGTTTTTT
CASSETSTGELFF
>NA|NA|TRBV6-4|TRBJ1-5
TGTGCCAGGCCCCTCTCCTATCAGCCCCAGCATTTT
CARPLSYQPQHF
>once|TRBD1|TRBV20-1|TRBJ1-5
TGCAGTGCTAGGCGACAGGGTAATCAGCCCCAGCATTTT
CSARRQGNQPQHF
>few|TRBD2|TRBV24-1|TRBJ2-1
TGTGCCACCGGGCGGGGGGCGGACAATGAGCAGTTCTTC
CATGRGADNEQFF
>NA|NA|TRBV7-9|TRBJ2-7
TGTGCCAGCAGCTTAACGGGGGCAGACTACGAGCAGTACTTC
CASSLTGADYEQYF
>NA|TRBD1|TRBV6-5|TRBJ1-1
TGTGCCAGCAGTTACGGTCCAGGGGGGAACACTGAAGCTTTCTTT
CASSYGPGGNTEAFF
>many|NA|TRBV3-1|TRBJ2-3
TGTGCCAGCAGCCAAGGCACGTGGGAAACAGATACGCAGTATTTT
CASSQGTWETDTQYF
>NA|NA|TRBV2|TRBJ1-5
TGTGCCAGCAGGGATCAGGAAAACTTTAGCAATCAGCCCCAGCATTTT
CASRDQENFSNQPQHF
>NA|NA|TRBV5-1|TRBJ2-6
TGCGCCAGCAGCTATACCTACGGGGGCGGACGTTTCGAGCCCAACGTCCTGACTTTC
CASSYTYGGGRFEPNVLTF
>NA|TRBD2|TRBV5-1|TRBJ2-7
TGCGCCAGCAGCTCACCCATAGGACTAGCGGGAGGGAGCTCCTACGAGCAGTACTTC
CASSSPIGLAGGSSYEQYF
>NA|NA|TRBV6-1|TRBJ2-2
TGTGCCAGCCGAAGGACGGCTGCGAACACCGGGGAGCTGTTTTTT
CASRRTAANTGELFF
>NA|TRBD2|TRBV12-3/TRBV12-4|TRBJ2-5
TGTGCCAGCAGTTCCCGTGGGCTAGCGGGAGGGAAGGGCCAGTACTTC
CASSSRGLAGGKGQYF
>few|TRBD2|TRBV27|TRBJ2-3
TGTGCCAGCAGTTTATTCTCTTCTAGCGGGAGAAGCACAGATACGCAGTATTTT
CASSLFSSSGRSTDTQYF
>NA|NA|TRBV7-2|TRBJ2-7
TGTGCCAGCGCAAAACGGGGGACCTACGAGCAGTACTTC
CASAKRGTYEQYF
>NA|TRBD2|TRBV20-1|TRBJ2-1
TGCAGTGCTAAGGAAAAGACTAGCGGTTCTGGGGAGCAGTTCTTC
CSAKEKTSGSGEQFF
>NA|NA|TRBV10-3|TRBJ2-5
TGTGCCATCACTGGCGGTGAGGGGGAGACCCAGTACTTC
CAITGGEGETQYF
>NA|NA|TRBV5-1|TRBJ2-3
TGCGCCAGCAGCTTGGAGGGCAGGGGAAGAGCAGATACGCAGTATTTT
CASSLEGRGRADTQYF
>few|NA|TRBV7-2|TRBJ2-3
TGTGCCAGCAGCCCTGGTAGGGGCATAGATACGCAGTATTTT
CASSPGRGIDTQYF
>many|NA|TRBV3-1|TRBJ1-1
TGTGCCAGCAGCCCCCCCGGGCGGCAGGACACTGAAGCTTTCTTT
CASSPPGRQDTEAFF
>NA|TRBD2|TRBV20-1|TRBJ2-1
TGCAGTGCTAGAACGGGACTAGTCAATGAGCAGTTCTTC
CSARTGLVNEQFF
>NA|NA|TRBV20-1|TRBJ1-5
TGCAGTGCTAGTGACGGAAATCAGCCCCAGCATTTT
CSASDGNQPQHF
>NA|TRBD2|TRBV11-1|TRBJ2-7
TGTGCCAGCAGCTTTAGTCTCGGCGGACGGACTAGCGGGAGGGGTTACGAGCAGTACTTC
CASSFSLGGRTSGRGYEQYF
>few|NA|TRBV10-2|TRBJ2-1
TGCGCCAGCAGTGGTGTTAGCGGCTCCTACAATGAGCAGTTCTTC
CASSGVSGSYNEQFF
>few|NA|TRBV10-1|TRBJ2-3
TGCGCCAGCAGTAAAGGACAGACTTATACAGATACGCAGTATTTT
CASSKGQTYTDTQYF
>few|TRBD2|TRBV10-3|TRBJ2-5
TGTGCCATCAGCAACAGACTAGCGGGAGCTACTGAGACCCAGTACTTC
CAISNRLAGATETQYF
>few|TRBD2|TRBV28|TRBJ2-3
TGTGCCAGCAGCTCCTCGGGGACTAGAGACACGAATACGCAGTATTTT
CASSSSGTRDTNTQYF
>NA|TRBD2|TRBV29-1|TRBJ2-5
TGCAGCGTTGCACGTCGGCTAGCGGAAGAGACCCAGTACTTC
CSVARRLAEETQYF
>few|TRBD2|TRBV13|TRBJ2-3
TGTGCCAGCAGCACGCCGGGACTAGCGGATACGCAGTATTTT
CASSTPGLADTQYF
>few|NA|TRBV3-1|TRBJ2-2
TGTGCCAGCAGCCAAGGCCGGCCGAGCACCGGGGAGCTGTTTTTT
CASSQGRPSTGELFF
>NA|NA|TRBV14|TRBJ2-6
TGTGCCAGCAGTCGGGGGACCTCTGGGGCCAACGTCCTGACTTTC
CASSRGTSGANVLTF
>NA|NA|TRBV5-1|TRBJ2-5
TGCGCCAGCAGCTTGGACTTTGGGGAGACCCAGTACTTC
CASSLDFGETQYF
>NA|TRBD2|TRBV12-3/TRBV12-4|TRBJ2-3
TGTGCCAGCAGTGAGAGCGGGAGGACAGATACGCAGTATTTT
CASSESGRTDTQYF
>few|NA|TRBV12-5|TRBJ2-1
TGTGCCAGCGGACTCGAGCAGTTCTTC
CASGLEQFF
>NA|NA|TRBV5-1|TRBJ1-1
TGCGCCAGCAGCGCCGCCCGGGGAAAGGGCACTGAAGCTTTCTTT
CASSAARGKGTEAFF
>NA|TRBD1|TRBV5-1|TRBJ2-2
TGCGCCAGCACCCAAGTGGGACAGGGGCAAGGAGGGGAGCTGTTTTTT
CASTQVGQGQGGELFF
>NA|NA|TRBV7-9|TRBJ1-5
TGTGCCAGCAGCTTTGGCGGGGATCAGCCCCAGCATTTT
CASSFGGDQPQHF
>NA|NA|TRBV7-8|TRBJ2-1
TGTGCCAGCAGCTTAGCCCTACAGGGCCCCCCGTTGAACAATGAGCAGTTCTTC
CASSLALQGPPLNNEQFF
>NA|NA|TRBV6-1|TRBJ2-7
TGTGCCAGCAGTGAAGCGCTACAGGGCTACGAGCAGTACTTC
CASSEALQGYEQYF
>many|TRBD2|TRBV7-8|TRBJ2-2
TGTGCCAGCAGCTTAAAGTGGCTAGCGGGCACCGGGGAGCTGTTTTTT
CASSLKWLAGTGELFF
>NA|NA|TRBV4-1|TRBJ2-1
TGCGCCAGCAGCCCTTTTGGGAGAAGGGTGGACAATGAGCAGTTCTTC
CASSPFGRRVDNEQFF
>NA|NA|TRBV11-2|TRBJ1-2
TGTGCCAGCAGCTTAGATGCAGGGCTTGGCTATGGCTACACCTTC
CASSLDAGLGYGYTF
>NA|NA|TRBV15|TRBJ1-5
TGTGCCACCAGCAGAGTTGATAGCAATCAGCCCCAGCATTTT
CATSRVDSNQPQHF
>few|NA|TRBV18|TRBJ1-2
TGTGCCAGCTCACCGGGGATATATGGCTACACCTTC
CASSPGIYGYTF
>NA|TRBD2|TRBV11-3|TRBJ2-6
TGTGCCAGCAGCTTCGGACTAGCGTCTGGGGCCAACGTCCTGACTTTC
CASSFGLASGANVLTF
>NA|NA|TRBV5-1|TRBJ1-1
TGCGCCAGCAGCTTGGAGGGCGGTGAAGCTTTCTTT
CASSLEGGEAFF
>NA|TRBD1|TRBV18|TRBJ1-4
TGTGCCAGCTCACCACCGAGGGGGCGAGGTGAAAAACTGTTTTTT
CASSPPRGRGEKLFF
>few|NA|TRBV7-9|TRBJ2-1
TGTGCCAGCAATGAGGGACAAGCCTATGAGCAGTTCTTC
CASNEGQAYEQFF
>few|NA|TRBV2|TRBJ2-3
TGTGCCAGCAGTGGGCCACATACGCAGTATTTT
CASSGPHTQYF